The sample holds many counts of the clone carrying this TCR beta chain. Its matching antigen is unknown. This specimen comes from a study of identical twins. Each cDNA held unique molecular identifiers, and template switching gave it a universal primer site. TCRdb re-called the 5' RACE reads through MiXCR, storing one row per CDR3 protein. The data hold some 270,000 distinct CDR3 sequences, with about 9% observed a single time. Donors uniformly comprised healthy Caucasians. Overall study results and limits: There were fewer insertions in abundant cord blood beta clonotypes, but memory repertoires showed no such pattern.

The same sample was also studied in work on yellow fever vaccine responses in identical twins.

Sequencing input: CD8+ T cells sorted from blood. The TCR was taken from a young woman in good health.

The chain's CDR3 is CASSVGTGGETQYF. The CDR3 coding sequence is TGTGCCAGCAGTGTCGGGACAGGGGGAGAGACCCAGTACTTC. The chain has TRBV6-1 and TRBJ2-5; 11 bases align to TRBD1. The CDR3 runs 14 residues. Unmatched junction bases numbered 2, after V lost 4 bases and J lost 4 bases. Looked up from germline, CDR1 is MNHNS and CDR2 is SASEGT.